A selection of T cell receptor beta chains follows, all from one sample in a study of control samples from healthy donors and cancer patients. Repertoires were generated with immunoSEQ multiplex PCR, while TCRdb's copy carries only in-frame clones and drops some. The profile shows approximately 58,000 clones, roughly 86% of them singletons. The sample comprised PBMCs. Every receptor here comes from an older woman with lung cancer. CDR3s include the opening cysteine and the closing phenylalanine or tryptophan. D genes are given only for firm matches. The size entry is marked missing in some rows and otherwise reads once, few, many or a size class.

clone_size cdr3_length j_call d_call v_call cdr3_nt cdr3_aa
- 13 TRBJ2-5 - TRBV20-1 TGCAGTGCTAGTCGAACAACGCAAGAGACCCAGTACTTC CSASRTTQETQYF
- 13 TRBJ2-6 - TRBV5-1 TGCGCCAGCAGGGAACCCGGGGCCAACGTCCTGACTTTC CASREPGANVLTF
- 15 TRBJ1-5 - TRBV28 TGTGCCAGCAGTTTAGGGTTTCTAGGAAATCAGCCCCAGCATTTT CASSLGFLGNQPQHF
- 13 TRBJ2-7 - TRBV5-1 TGCGCCAGCAGCTTGGGACAGGACTACGAGCAGTACTTC CASSLGQDYEQYF
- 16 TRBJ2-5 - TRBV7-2 TGTGCCAGCAGCCCCCAACCCCCGGGAGAAGGAGAGACCCAGTACTTC CASSPQPPGEGETQYF
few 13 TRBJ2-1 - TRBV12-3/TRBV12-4 TGTGCCACGACAAGACAGTCCGGGAGTGAGCAGTTCTTC CATTRQSGSEQFF
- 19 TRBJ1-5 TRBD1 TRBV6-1 TGTGCCAGCAGTGACCCGATCAGGGGGGCGGACAGGACCTATCAGCCCCAGCATTTT CASSDPIRGADRTYQPQHF
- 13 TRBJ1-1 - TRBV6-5 TGTGCCAGCAGTATGGTGGCAGGACGTATACAGTTCTTT CASSMVAGRIQFF
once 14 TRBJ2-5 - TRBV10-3 TGTGCCATCAGTTCTAGCTCCCAGGAAGAGACCCAGTACTTC CAISSSSQEETQYF
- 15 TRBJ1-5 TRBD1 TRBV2 TGTGCCAGCAGCGACCGGACAGGGGGCAATCAGCCCCAGCATTTT CASSDRTGGNQPQHF
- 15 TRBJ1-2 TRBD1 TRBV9 TGTGCCAGCAGCGACTTCATAACAGGGGCCTATGGCTACACCTTC CASSDFITGAYGYTF
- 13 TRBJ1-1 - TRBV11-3 TGTGCCAGCAGCTTAGGACTCCGGGCTGAAGCTTTCTTT CASSLGLRAEAFF
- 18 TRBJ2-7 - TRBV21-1 TGTGCCAGCAGCAAACAAGCCCCCGGACCGTCACACTCCTACGAGCAGTACTTC CASSKQAPGPSHSYEQYF
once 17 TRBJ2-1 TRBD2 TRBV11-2 TGTGCCAGCAGCTTAGGAGGTAGCGGGAGCTCCTACAATGAGCAGTTCTTC CASSLGGSGSSYNEQFF